What follows describes a single TCR beta chain. The record originates from a study of blood T cell repertoires in COVID-19. In the source study's methods: Reference gene primer amplification gave nucleated cell count estimates. Sequencing used immunoSEQ multiplex PCR; TCRdb keeps in-frame clones, though not all of them. From that table come the V and J calls and clone size; the DNA was used to work out D and trimming. The sample has 150,000 to 200,000 clones, roughly 87% seen once. The clonotype comes from a woman between 45 and 65 years old with acute or convalescent COVID-19. Material: peripheral blood.

CDR3 in amino acids: CASSNGQGADTQYF. In DNA, the CDR3 is TGTGCCAGCAGTAACGGACAGGGCGCAGATACGCAGTATTTT. The chain uses TRBV6-5 and TRBJ2-3; 8 bases map to TRBD1. The CDR3 is 14 amino acids. Trimming cost V 5 bases and J 4 bases; bases outside gene matches: 5. Germline CDR1 MNHEY, CDR2 SVGAGI.